This T cell receptor beta chain was documented in a study of blood T cell repertoires in COVID-19. Study at large: The samples span acute and convalescent COVID-19 from the United States, Italy and Spain. T cells, B-cell-depleted T cells, or PBMCs provided the cDNA or gDNA that served as material.

TCRdb's copy holds only in-frame clones and misses some; the assay was immunoSEQ multiplex PCR. The data hold around 470,000 clones, with about 90% observed a single time. Across 24 US areas, participants ranged in age from roughly 18 to 89 years. Cohort 3 donors were reported recovered after two negative PCRs, clearance, or symptom resolution. The CDR3 runs to 15 residues. Germline V gene data show CDR1 as LNHDA and CDR2 as SQIVND (reference sequence). J was trimmed by 2 bases and V by 5 bases; bases with no gene match: 8. This TCR was recovered from a man younger than 30 who had recovered from COVID-19. V is TRBV19 and J is TRBJ2-5; 7 bases align to TRBD2. Sequencing was performed on PBMCs or T cells enriched from blood (not recorded which). CDR3 amino acids: CASSPAGTQQETQYF. The CDR3 DNA is TGTGCCAGTAGTCCAGCGGGGACCCAACAAGAGACCCAGTACTTC. Full variable domain (rest looked up from reference TRBV19 and TRBJ2-5): DGGITQSPKYLFRKEGQNVTLSCEQNLNHDAMYWYRQDPGQGLRLIYYSQIVNDFQKGDIAEGYSVSREKKESFPLTVTSAQKNPTAFYLCASSPAGTQQETQYFGPGTRLLVL.